This T cell receptor beta chain was obtained from a study of blood T cell repertoires in COVID-19. The assay was immunoSEQ multiplex PCR, and TCRdb's table has in-frame clones only and misses some. Here the sample spans 200,000 to 250,000 clones, 83% being singletons. This TCR came from a woman in her fifties or sixties who had been exposed to COVID-19. Source material: PBMCs or T cells enriched from blood (not recorded which).

As DNA, the CDR3 is TGCGCCAGCAGCGGACAGGGCCAGGGCGACACTGAAGCTTTCTTT. This sequence encodes CASSGQGQGDTEAFF. The rearrangement uses TRBV4-3 and TRBJ1-1; 8 bases match TRBD1. Unmatched junction bases numbered 8, after V lost 5 bases and J lost 3 bases. Germline assignment: CDR1 LGHNA and CDR2 YSLEER. This CDR3 region has 15 residues.